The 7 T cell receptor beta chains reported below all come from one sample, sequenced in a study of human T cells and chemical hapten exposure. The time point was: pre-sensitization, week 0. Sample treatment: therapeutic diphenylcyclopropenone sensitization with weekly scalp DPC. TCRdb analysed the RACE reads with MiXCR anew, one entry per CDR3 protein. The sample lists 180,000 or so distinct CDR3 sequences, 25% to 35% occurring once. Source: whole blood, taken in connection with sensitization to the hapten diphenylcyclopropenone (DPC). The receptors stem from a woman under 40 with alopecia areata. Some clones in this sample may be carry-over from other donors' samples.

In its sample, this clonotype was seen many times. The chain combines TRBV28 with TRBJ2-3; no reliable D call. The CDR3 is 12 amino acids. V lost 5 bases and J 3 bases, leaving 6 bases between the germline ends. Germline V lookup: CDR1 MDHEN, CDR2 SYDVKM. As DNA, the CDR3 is TGTGCCAGCAGTCCCCGGACAGATACGCAGTATTTT. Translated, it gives CASSPRTDTQYF.

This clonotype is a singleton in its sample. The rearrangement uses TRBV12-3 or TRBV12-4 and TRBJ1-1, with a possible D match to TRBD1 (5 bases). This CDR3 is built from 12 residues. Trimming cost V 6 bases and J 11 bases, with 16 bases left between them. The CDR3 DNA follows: TGTGCCAGCAGCCTCCCCCCCGGGGGGGCTTTCTTT. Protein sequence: CASSLPPGGAFF.

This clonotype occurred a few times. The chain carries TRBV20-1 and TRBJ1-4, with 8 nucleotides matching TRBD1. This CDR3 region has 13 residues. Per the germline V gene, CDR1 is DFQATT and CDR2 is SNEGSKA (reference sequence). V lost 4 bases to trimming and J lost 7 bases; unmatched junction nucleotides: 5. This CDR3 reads CSATDRGGEKLFF. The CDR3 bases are TGCAGTGCTACCGACAGGGGTGGTGAAAAACTGTTTTTT.

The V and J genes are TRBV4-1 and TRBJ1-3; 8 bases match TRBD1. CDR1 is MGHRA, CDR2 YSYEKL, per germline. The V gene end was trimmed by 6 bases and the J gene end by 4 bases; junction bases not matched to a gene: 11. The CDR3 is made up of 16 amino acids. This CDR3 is CASSPSARDRGNTIYF. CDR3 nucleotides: TGCGCCAGCAGTCCTTCCGCGCGGGACAGGGGAAACACCATATATTTT.

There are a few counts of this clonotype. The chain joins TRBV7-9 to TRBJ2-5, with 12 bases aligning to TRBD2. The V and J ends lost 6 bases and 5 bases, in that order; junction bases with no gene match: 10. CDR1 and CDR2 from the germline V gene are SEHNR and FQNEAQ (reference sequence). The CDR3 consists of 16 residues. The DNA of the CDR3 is TGTGCCAGCAGTTGGACTAGCGGGACGGTGCTCGAGACCCAGTACTTC. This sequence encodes CASSWTSGTVLETQYF.

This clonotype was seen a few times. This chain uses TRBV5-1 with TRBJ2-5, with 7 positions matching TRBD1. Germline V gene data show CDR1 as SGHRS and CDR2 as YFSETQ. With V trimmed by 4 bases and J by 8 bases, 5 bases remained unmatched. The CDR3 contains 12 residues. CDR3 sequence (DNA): TGCGCCAGCAGCACAAACAGGGGCACCCAGTACTTC. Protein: CASSTNRGTQYF.

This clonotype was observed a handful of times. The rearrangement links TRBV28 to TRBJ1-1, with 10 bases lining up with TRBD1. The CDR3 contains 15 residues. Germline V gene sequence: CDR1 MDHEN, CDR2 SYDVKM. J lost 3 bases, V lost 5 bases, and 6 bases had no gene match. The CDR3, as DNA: TGTGCCAGCAGTCCTGGCGGGACAGGGGACACTGAAGCTTTCTTT. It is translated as CASSPGGTGDTEAFF.